These 5 T cell receptor beta chains were all obtained from the same sample, sequenced in a study of cytomegalovirus exposure and HLA in healthy donors. Profiling relied on immunoSEQ multiplex PCR, and the TCRdb table lists in-frame clones only, not all of them. The data contain tens of thousands of clones, roughly nine tenths of them singletons. Sequenced input: PBMCs. All receptors derive from a man aged 18-30 years in good health and CMV-seronegative.

The chain couples TRBV4-2 to TRBJ2-2; possible D gene TRBD2, 5 bases. CDR3 length: 16 residues. Per the germline V gene, CDR1 is LGHNA and CDR2 is YNFKEQ. V lost 5 bases and J 0 bases, leaving 13 bases between the germline ends. CDR3 in amino acids: CASSRAGGPNTGELFF. CDR3 DNA: TGTGCCAGCAGCAGGGCGGGCGGACCGAACACCGGGGAGCTGTTTTTT.

The J gene is TRBJ2-3, the V gene TRBV18; possibly TRBD1 for D (6 bases). Germline values: CDR1 KGHSH, CDR2 LQKENI. This CDR3 contains 15 residues. V lost 1 base and J lost 3, with 11 bases in between. The CDR3 DNA sequence: TGTGCCAGCTCACCACAGGGGGTCGGGACAGATACGCAGTATTTT. Its protein product is CASSPQGVGTDTQYF.

Comment on this clone: A read error may produce the germline difference seen at one junction end. Written as DNA, the CDR3 is TGTGACAGCAGCCGCAACAGGGGGCGTCAGCCCCAGCATTTT. Its translation: CDSSRNRGRQPQHF. This chain uses TRBV6-5 with TRBJ1-5, with 9 bases that match TRBD1. This CDR3 contains 14 residues. Germline CDR1 is MNHEY and CDR2 is SVGAGI.

The V gene is TRBV4-3, the J gene TRBJ2-1; D ambiguous. Germline CDR1 reads LGHNA; CDR2 reads YSLEER. Deletions cut 3 bases from V and 3 bases from J, with 6 bases between. CDR3 length equals 13 residues. The CDR3 loop is CASSHDFYNEQFF. DNA for the CDR3: TGCGCCAGCAGCCACGACTTCTACAATGAGCAGTTCTTC.

The V gene is TRBV5-1, the J gene TRBJ2-3, with TRBD2 identical over 12 bases. Germline CDR1 is SGHRS and CDR2 is YFSETQ. There are 15 residues in the CDR3. V was clipped by 7 bases and J by 2 bases; unmatched bases: 5. The DNA of the CDR3 is TGCGCCAGCCGACCTAGCGGGAGGGACACAGATACGCAGTATTTT. This codes for CASRPSGRDTDTQYF.